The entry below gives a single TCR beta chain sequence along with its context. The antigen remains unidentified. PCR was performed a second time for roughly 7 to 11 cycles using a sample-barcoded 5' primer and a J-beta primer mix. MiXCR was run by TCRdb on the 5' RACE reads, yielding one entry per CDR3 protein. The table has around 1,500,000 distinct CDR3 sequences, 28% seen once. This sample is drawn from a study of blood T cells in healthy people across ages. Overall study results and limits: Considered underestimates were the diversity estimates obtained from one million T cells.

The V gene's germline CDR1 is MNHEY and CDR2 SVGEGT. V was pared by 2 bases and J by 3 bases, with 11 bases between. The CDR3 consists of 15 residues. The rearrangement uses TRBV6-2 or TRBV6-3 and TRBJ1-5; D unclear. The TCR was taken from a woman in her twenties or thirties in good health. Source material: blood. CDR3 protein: CASSYRSTHNQPQHF. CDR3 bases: TGTGCCAGCAGTTACCGCTCTACCCACAATCAGCCCCAGCATTTT.